The 32 T cell receptor beta chains given below trace back to one sample, sequenced in a study of cytomegalovirus exposure and HLA in healthy donors. Produced via immunoSEQ multiplex PCR; TCRdb's table is partial and in-frame only. The data hold over 110,000 clones, with roughly 81% observed a single time. Sequenced material: PBMCs. Receptors were obtained from a woman in her twenties or thirties in good health and CMV-seronegative.

A few counts support this clone. The chain carries TRBV7-9 and TRBJ1-1, with unresolved D. Trimming stripped 4 bases from V and 1 base from J, with 10 bases between. The length of the CDR3 is 14 residues. Germline loops: CDR1 SEHNR, CDR2 FQNEAQ (reference sequence). The CDR3 loop is CASSSGSGNTEAFF. CDR3 coding DNA: TGTGCCAGCAGCTCGGGGTCGGGGAACACTGAAGCTTTCTTT.

In DNA, the CDR3 is TGTGCCAGCAGTAAGGGACAGGGATACTACGAGCAGTACTTC. Its translation is CASSKGQGYYEQYF. V is TRBV2 and J is TRBJ2-7, with 9 bases identical to TRBD1. The CDR3 sequence is 14 residues long. Trimming cost V 5 bases and J 3 bases; bases outside gene matches: 5. Germline CDR1 reads SNHLY; CDR2 reads FYNNEI.

The chain combines TRBV5-1 with TRBJ2-2; weak D call: TRBD1 (5 bases). The CDR3 runs 14 residues. With 1 base removed from V and 5 bases from J, the gap between germline ends came to 9 bases. Germline V gives CDR1 SGHRS, CDR2 YFSETQ. This CDR3 reads CASSLSPGTGELFF. The CDR3 DNA follows: TGCGCCAGCAGCTTGAGTCCAGGGACCGGGGAGCTGTTTTTT.

The chain has TRBV7-6 and TRBJ2-7, with TRBD2 as a possible D gene (6 bases). Germline V gene lookup returns CDR1 SGHVS and CDR2 FNYEAQ. The CDR3 spans 15 residues. Trimming stripped 2 bases from V and 3 bases from J, with 14 bases between. The CDR3 DNA is TGTGCCAGCAGCTTAAGTTTTACTAGCTTCTACGAGCAGTACTTC. Its translation: CASSLSFTSFYEQYF.

This clone appeared once. The chain has TRBV28 and TRBJ1-3, with 9 bases fitting TRBD1. Germline CDR1 is MDHEN and CDR2 is SYDVKM. V shed 3 bases, J shed 4 bases, and the junction held 7 bases outside the gene matches. The CDR3 has 16 residues. The CDR3 is CASSFWDRAGGNTIYF. The CDR3, as DNA: TGTGCCAGCAGTTTTTGGGACAGGGCAGGAGGAAACACCATATATTTT.

This chain joins TRBV7-3 and TRBJ1-6; no firm D call. The CDR3 extends over 16 amino acids. V was pared by 5 bases and J by 4 bases, with 15 bases between. Germline V gene sequence: CDR1 SGHTA, CDR2 FQGTGA. Written as DNA, the CDR3 is TGTGCCAGCAGCCTAAGGTCCGCAGGTTATAATTCACCCCTCCACTTT. It specifies CASSLRSAGYNSPLHF.

The DNA of the CDR3 is TGTGCCAGCGCAGATGGGACTGACTCTGGAAACACCATATATTTT. Amino acids: CASADGTDSGNTIYF. This chain links TRBV2 with TRBJ1-3; a possible D gene is TRBD1 (5 bases). There are 15 residues in the CDR3. V lost 8 bases to trimming and J lost 0 bases, with 14 bases between them. Germline V CDR1 and CDR2: SNHLY, FYNNEI.

The rearrangement uses TRBV5-1 and TRBJ2-1, with D possibly TRBD1 on 5 matching bases. The CDR3 is 12 amino acids. CDR1 SGHRS and CDR2 YFSETQ come from the germline V gene. V lost 0 bases to trimming and J lost 13 bases, with 11 bases between them. The chain's CDR3 is CASSLDDSRQFF. For the CDR3, the DNA is TGCGCCAGCAGCTTGGATGACAGTCGTCAGTTCTTC.

This chain links TRBV5-4 with TRBJ1-1; D uncertain. The CDR3 loop spans 15 amino acids. V was trimmed by 4 bases and J by 0 bases, leaving 13 bases between them. Germline CDR1 reads SGHNT; CDR2 reads YYREEE (reference sequence). Written as DNA, the CDR3 is TGTGCCAGCAGCCCTGCCTCGGGGATGAACACTGAAGCTTTCTTT. It codes for CASSPASGMNTEAFF.

This clone was recorded only once. CDR3 sequence: CASSLGGDSPLHF. For the CDR3, the DNA is TGTGCCAGTAGCCTCGGCGGGGATTCACCCCTCCACTTT. This chain connects TRBV19 to TRBJ1-6; D is undetermined. Germline CDR1 and CDR2: LNHDA and SQIVND (reference sequence). This CDR3 is 13 amino acids long. V was clipped by 6 bases and J by 8 bases, with 11 bases between them. The whole variable domain, remainder taken from reference TRBV19 and TRBJ1-6, is DGGITQSPKYLFRKEGQNVTLSCEQNLNHDAMYWYRQDPGQGLRLIYYSQIVNDFQKGDIAEGYSVSREKKESFPLTVTSAQKNPTAFYLCASSLGGDSPLHFGNGTRLTVT.

V and J are TRBV10-3 and TRBJ1-4, with 12 bases that match TRBD1. The V gene's germline CDR1 is ENHRY and CDR2 SYGVKD. The CDR3 is made up of 14 amino acids. With 2 bases clipped from V and 8 bases from J, the junction kept 0 bases outside the gene matches. CDR3 DNA: TGTGCCATCAGTGAGGGGACAGGGGGCGAAAAACTGTTTTTT. Translated, it gives CAISEGTGGEKLFF.

The DNA for the CDR3 is TGCGCCAGCAGTCTCGACAGGGGTTCGTCGGTCGATCAGCCCCAGCATTTT. Encoded protein: CASSLDRGSSVDQPQHF. V gene TRBV4-1 combines with J gene TRBJ1-5, with 8 bases that match TRBD1. CDR1 and CDR2 from the germline V gene are MGHRA and YSYEKL. This CDR3 is 17 amino acids long. V dropped 6 bases and J dropped 5; count of bases not matched to a gene: 15.

This sequence joins TRBV6-6 and TRBJ1-2, with D perhaps TRBD1 (6 bases). Between the trimmed V and J ends, which lost 6 bases and 2 bases, there was a span of 13 bases. The CDR3 has 14 residues. The germline V gene encodes CDR1 MNHNY and CDR2 SVGAGI (reference sequence). The CDR3 nucleotides read TGTGCCAGCAGGACCGGACAGCCCAACTATGGCTACACCTTC. Protein: CASRTGQPNYGYTF.

This chain joins TRBV10-1 and TRBJ2-7; TRBD1 might be the D (6 bases). Germline V gene sequence: CDR1 WNHNN, CDR2 SYGVQD (reference sequence). The CDR3 totals 14 residues. With 6 bases removed from V and 6 bases from J, the gap between germline ends came to 18 bases. This chain's CDR3 is CASRPKDSRFEQYF. The CDR3 bases are TGCGCCAGCAGGCCGAAGGACAGTCGGTTCGAGCAGTACTTC.

The chain combines TRBV7-3 with TRBJ2-3, with 11 bases fitting TRBD2. CDR3 length: 19 residues. Germline V gene sequence: CDR1 SGHTA, CDR2 FQGTGA. V dropped 5 bases and J dropped 0; count of bases not matched to a gene: 13. This CDR3 reads CASSDLTSGGWGSTDTQYF. The CDR3 DNA reads as TGTGCCAGCAGCGACCTTACTAGCGGGGGCTGGGGAAGCACAGATACGCAGTATTTT.

The V gene is TRBV30, the J gene TRBJ2-2; D is undetermined. The CDR3 runs 15 residues. Looked up from germline, CDR1 is GTSNPN and CDR2 is SVGIG (reference sequence). Trimming shortened V by 0 bases and J by 0 bases, and 8 bases separated the two germline ends. The CDR3 DNA reads TGTGCCTGGAGTGTCGTCAGGACGAACACCGGGGAGCTGTTTTTT. It yields the protein CAWSVVRTNTGELFF.

This clone was seen only a few times. The chain recombines TRBV5-6 with TRBJ1-1; D is uncertain. Per germline, CDR1 SGHDT and CDR2 YYEEEE. Trimming left V 4 bases short and J 1 base short, with 11 bases between. This CDR3 has 14 residues. CDR3 nucleotides: TGTGCCAGCAGCCCGCTGCCAGGGAACACTGAAGCTTTCTTT. Protein sequence: CASSPLPGNTEAFF.

This clone has a single count. The rearrangement joins TRBV4-1 to TRBJ2-6, with TRBD1 matching 9 bases. The ends lost 4 bases at V and 3 bases at J; junction bases unmatched: 13. The CDR3 is 19 residues long. Germline lookup yields CDR1 MGHRA and CDR2 YSYEKL. The CDR3 loop is CASSPHFETGGYGANVLTF. CDR3 nucleotide sequence: TGCGCCAGCAGCCCCCACTTCGAGACAGGGGGATATGGGGCCAACGTCCTGACTTTC.

The chain joins TRBV27 to TRBJ2-5; 9 bases agree with TRBD1. With V trimmed by 6 bases and J by 4 bases, 6 bases remained unmatched. CDR1 is MNHEY and CDR2 is SMNVEV in the germline V gene (reference sequence). This CDR3 spans 14 amino acids. In nucleotides, the CDR3 is TGTGCCAGCAGCTTAAAGACAGGGGGAGAGACCCAGTACTTC. As protein: CASSLKTGGETQYF.

The V gene is TRBV2, the J gene TRBJ1-1; D possibly corresponds to TRBD1 (5 bases). The ends were cut back, 8 bases at V and 3 bases at J, with 16 bases in the middle. Germline CDR1 SNHLY, CDR2 FYNNEI. The CDR3 length is 14 residues. The CDR3 protein is CASGGMRRDTEAFF. The CDR3 coding sequence is TGTGCCAGCGGGGGGATGAGGAGGGACACTGAAGCTTTCTTT.

The rearrangement joins TRBV4-1 to TRBJ1-2, with 9 bases lining up with TRBD1. The CDR3 is made up of 15 amino acids. V shed 2 bases, J shed 1 base, and the junction held 2 bases outside the gene matches. Germline V gene lookup returns CDR1 MGHRA and CDR2 YSYEKL. The CDR3 sequence is CASSQRDRDNYGYTF. CDR3 nucleotides: TGCGCCAGCAGCCAACGGGACAGGGATAACTATGGCTACACCTTC.

The chain joins TRBV5-1 to TRBJ1-2; possible D gene TRBD1, 5 bases. The V end was cut by 1 base, the J end by 1 base, with 11 bases between. This CDR3 comprises 15 residues. Germline values: CDR1 SGHRS, CDR2 YFSETQ. In nucleotides, the CDR3 is TGCGCCAGCAGCTTGCTAGGGGATGGTAACTATGGCTACACCTTC. Its translation is CASSLLGDGNYGYTF.

CDR3 nucleotides: TGTGCCAGCAGCCGTGAAGGGGTCTTTGTTTACGAGCAGTACTTC. Translated, it gives CASSREGVFVYEQYF. The V and J genes are TRBV7-3 and TRBJ2-7, with D possibly matching TRBD1 (5 bases). CDR1 and CDR2 (germline): SGHTA, FQGTGA. V gave up 5 bases and J gave up 4 bases, with 18 bases separating them. This CDR3 is built from 15 residues.

V usage is TRBV9 and J usage is TRBJ1-6, with 8 bases aligning to TRBD1. Unmatched junction bases numbered 5, after V lost 0 bases and J lost 9 bases. This CDR3 comprises 15 residues. CDR1 and CDR2 (germline): SGDLS, YYNGEE. CDR3: CASSVAGGGGSPLHF. CDR3 DNA: TGTGCCAGCAGCGTAGCAGGGGGCGGTGGTTCACCCCTCCACTTT. The variable domain in full, completed from reference TRBV9 and TRBJ1-6, reads DSGVTQTPKHLITATGQRVTLRCSPRSGDLSVYWYQQSLDQGLQFLIQYYNGEERAKGNILERFSAQQFPDLHSELNLSSLELGDSALYFCASSVAGGGGSPLHFGNGTRLTVT.

J is TRBJ1-5 and V is TRBV5-5; D remains unclear. Germline V gives CDR1 SGHKS, CDR2 YYEKEE (reference sequence). CDR3 size: 13 residues. The V gene lost 0 bases and the J gene lost 7 bases, with 8 bases spanning the gap. CDR3 DNA: TGTGCCAGCAGCTTGGACAGTTGGCAGCCCCAGCATTTT. It specifies CASSLDSWQPQHF.

The chain carries TRBV27 and TRBJ1-2, with D tentatively TRBD1 (5 bases). The germline CDR1 and CDR2 sequences are MNHEY and SMNVEV (reference sequence). V gave up 5 bases and J gave up 5 bases, with 15 bases separating them. The CDR3 is 14 amino acids. CDR3: CASSPSRGTYGYTF. CDR3 DNA: TGTGCCAGCAGTCCCTCCCGGGGGACGTATGGCTACACCTTC.

This rearrangement joins TRBV7-6 to TRBJ2-7; weak D call: TRBD1 (5 bases). Trimming pared 3 bases from V and 4 bases from J, leaving 16 bases between. The germline V gene encodes CDR1 SGHVS and CDR2 FNYEAQ. The CDR3 runs 15 residues. The DNA of the CDR3 is TGTGCCAGCAGCTTCGACGCCCGGCGGACATACGAGCAGTACTTC. Translated, it gives CASSFDARRTYEQYF. Supplemented by reference TRBV7-6 and TRBJ2-7, the full variable domain reads GAGVSQSPRYKVTKRGQDVALRCDPISGHVSLYWYRQALGQGPEFLTYFNYEAQQDKSGLPNDRFSAERPEGSISTLTIQRTEQRDSAMYRCASSFDARRTYEQYFGPGTRLTVT.

This chain connects TRBV4-1 to TRBJ2-1, with D tentatively TRBD2 (7 bases). CDR1 and CDR2 from the germline V gene are MGHRA and YSYEKL. The CDR3 covers 16 residues. Deletions cut 3 bases from V and 5 bases from J, with 17 bases between. In DNA form, the CDR3 reads TGCGCCAGCAGCCAGAGGGGGAGGGGGAATAACAATGAGCAGTTCTTC. The encoded protein is CASSQRGRGNNNEQFF.

This rearrangement joins TRBV7-9 to TRBJ2-3; 11 bases map to TRBD2. CDR3 length equals 17 residues. V shed 5 bases, J shed 0 bases, and the junction held 7 bases outside the gene matches. Germline V gene lookup returns CDR1 SEHNR and CDR2 FQNEAQ (reference sequence). CDR3 protein: CASSITSGGPSTDTQYF. The CDR3 DNA follows: TGTGCCAGCAGCATTACTAGCGGGGGCCCTAGCACAGATACGCAGTATTTT.

The chain recombines TRBV25-1 with TRBJ2-1, with D unresolved. This CDR3 has 12 amino acids. Germline CDR1 reads MGHDK; CDR2 reads SYGVNS. The V end was cut by 1 base, the J end by 9 bases, with 7 bases between. CDR3 amino acids: CASSESTREQFF. CDR3 DNA sequence: TGTGCCAGCAGTGAATCAACTCGTGAGCAGTTCTTC.

V is TRBV18 and J is TRBJ1-2; 10 bases line up with TRBD1. With V trimmed by 1 base and J by 6 bases, 2 bases remained unmatched. Germline V gene sequence: CDR1 KGHSH, CDR2 LQKENI. This CDR3 spans 14 amino acids. This CDR3 is CASSPRGTGDGYTF. CDR3 DNA sequence: TGTGCCAGCTCACCACGGGGGACAGGGGATGGCTACACCTTC.

This clone was recorded once. The CDR3 sequence: CASWTVNTGELFF. CDR3 in DNA: TGTGCCAGCTGGACAGTCAACACCGGGGAGCTGTTTTTT. This sequence joins TRBV28 and TRBJ2-2; perhaps TRBD1 as D (6 bases). Germline values: CDR1 MDHEN, CDR2 SYDVKM. With 8 bases removed from V and 2 bases from J, the gap between germline ends came to 9 bases. The CDR3 length is 13 residues.